What follows is one T cell receptor beta chain and its context. These data are taken from a study of cytomegalovirus exposure and HLA in healthy donors. V gave up 4 bases and J gave up 3 bases; unmatched junction bases: 5. Germline V gene data show CDR1 as SGHRS and CDR2 as YFSETQ. This CDR3 is built from 15 residues. The table came from immunoSEQ multiplex PCR; TCRdb's copy has only in-frame clones and leaves some out. Of over 100,000 clones in the sample, approximately 94% were seen once. This chain connects TRBV5-1 to TRBJ2-1; 9 bases fit TRBD2. The receptor was derived from a woman aged 18-29 years in good health and CMV-seronegative. Sequenced material: PBMCs. The DNA of the CDR3 is TGCGCCAGCAGCGTGACTAGCGGAATCTACAATGAGCAGTTCTTC. Translation gives CASSVTSGIYNEQFF.